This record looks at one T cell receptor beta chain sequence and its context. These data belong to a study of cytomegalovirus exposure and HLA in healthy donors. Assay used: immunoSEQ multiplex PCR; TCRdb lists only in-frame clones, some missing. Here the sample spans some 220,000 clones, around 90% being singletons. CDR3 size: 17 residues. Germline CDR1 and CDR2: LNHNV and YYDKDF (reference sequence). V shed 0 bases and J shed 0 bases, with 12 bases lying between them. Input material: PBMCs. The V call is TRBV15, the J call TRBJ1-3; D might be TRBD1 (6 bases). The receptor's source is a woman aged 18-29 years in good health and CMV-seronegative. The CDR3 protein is CATSRDLQGISGNTIYF. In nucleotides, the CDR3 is TGTGCCACCAGCAGAGATCTCCAGGGGATCTCTGGAAACACCATATATTTT.